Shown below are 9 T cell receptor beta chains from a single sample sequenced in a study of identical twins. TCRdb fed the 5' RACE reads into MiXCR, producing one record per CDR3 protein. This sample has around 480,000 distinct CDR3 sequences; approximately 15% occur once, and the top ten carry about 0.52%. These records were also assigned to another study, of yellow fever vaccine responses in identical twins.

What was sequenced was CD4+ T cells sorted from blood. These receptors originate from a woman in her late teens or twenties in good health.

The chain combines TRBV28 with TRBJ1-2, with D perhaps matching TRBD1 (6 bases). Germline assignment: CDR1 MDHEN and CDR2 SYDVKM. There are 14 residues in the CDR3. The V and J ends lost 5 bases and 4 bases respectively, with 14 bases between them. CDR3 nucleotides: TGTGCCAGCAGTCGACAGGTTTCCCTCTATGGCTACACCTTC. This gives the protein CASSRQVSLYGYTF.

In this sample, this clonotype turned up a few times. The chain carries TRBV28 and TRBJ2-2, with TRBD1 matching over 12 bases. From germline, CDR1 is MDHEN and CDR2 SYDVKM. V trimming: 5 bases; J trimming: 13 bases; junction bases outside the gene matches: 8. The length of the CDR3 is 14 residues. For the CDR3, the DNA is TGTGCCAGCAGTCCCGGGACAGGGGGCGCGAGGCTGTTTTTT. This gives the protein CASSPGTGGARLFF.

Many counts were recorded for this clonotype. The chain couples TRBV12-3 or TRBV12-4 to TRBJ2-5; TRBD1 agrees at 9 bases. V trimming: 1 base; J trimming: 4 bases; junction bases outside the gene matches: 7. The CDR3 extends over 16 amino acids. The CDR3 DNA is TGTGCCAGCAGTTTAGGGCGGACAGGGGCTCGAGAGACCCAGTACTTC. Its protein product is CASSLGRTGARETQYF.

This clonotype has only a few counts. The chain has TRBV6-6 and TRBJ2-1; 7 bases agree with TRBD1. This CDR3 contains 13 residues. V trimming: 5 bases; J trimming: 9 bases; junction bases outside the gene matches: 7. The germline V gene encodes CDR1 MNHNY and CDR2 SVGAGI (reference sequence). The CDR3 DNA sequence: TGTGCCAGCAGTGCACAGGGGAAGGCTGAGCAGTTCTTC. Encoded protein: CASSAQGKAEQFF.

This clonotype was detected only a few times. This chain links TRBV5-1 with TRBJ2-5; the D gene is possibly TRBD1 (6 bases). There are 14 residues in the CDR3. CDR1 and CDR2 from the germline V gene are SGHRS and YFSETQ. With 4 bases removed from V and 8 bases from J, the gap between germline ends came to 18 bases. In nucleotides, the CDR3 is TGCGCCAGCAGCGCACAGGGTTATACGGGAACCCAGTACTTC. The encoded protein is CASSAQGYTGTQYF.

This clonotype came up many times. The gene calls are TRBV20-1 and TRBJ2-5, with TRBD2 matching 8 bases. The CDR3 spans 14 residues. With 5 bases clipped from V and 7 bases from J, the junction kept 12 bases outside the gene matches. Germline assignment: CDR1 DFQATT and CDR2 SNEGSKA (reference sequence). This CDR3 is CSAAGLGGEGTQYF. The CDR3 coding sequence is TGCAGTGCTGCGGGACTCGGGGGGGAGGGGACCCAGTACTTC.

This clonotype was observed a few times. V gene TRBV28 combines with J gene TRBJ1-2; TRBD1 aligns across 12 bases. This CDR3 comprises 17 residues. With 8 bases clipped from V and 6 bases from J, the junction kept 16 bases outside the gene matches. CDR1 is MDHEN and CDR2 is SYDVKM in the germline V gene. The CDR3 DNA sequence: TGTGCCAGCGGCCTCCGACGAGGGGACAGGGGGCTGGATGGCTACACCTTC. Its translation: CASGLRRGDRGLDGYTF.

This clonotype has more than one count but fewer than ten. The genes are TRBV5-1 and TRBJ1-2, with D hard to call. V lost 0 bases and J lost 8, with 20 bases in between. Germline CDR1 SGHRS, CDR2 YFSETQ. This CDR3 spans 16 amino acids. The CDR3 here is CASSLAGLDRARGYTF. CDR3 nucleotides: TGCGCCAGCAGCTTGGCCGGTTTGGATCGGGCGCGGGGCTACACCTTC.

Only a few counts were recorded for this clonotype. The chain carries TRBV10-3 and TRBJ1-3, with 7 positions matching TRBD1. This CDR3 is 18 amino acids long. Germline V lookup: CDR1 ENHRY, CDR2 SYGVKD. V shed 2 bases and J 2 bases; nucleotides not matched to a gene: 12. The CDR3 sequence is CAISETGPGTVPGNTIYF. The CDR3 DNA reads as TGTGCCATCAGTGAGACTGGCCCCGGGACAGTCCCTGGAAACACCATATATTTT.